This T cell receptor (beta chain) was recovered during a study of beta chain features in type 1 diabetes. Whole-study results and caveats: Equally in patients and controls, PCR might preferentially amplify shorter templates.

Blood was drawn once from each donor into heparinised tubes. The draws averaged about 0.11 L. Via CD45RO/CCR7/CD25/CD127/CD95/CD27, cells of the CD4+ naive, central memory, regulatory and stem cell-like memory subsets were sorted. Every isolated RNA sample was fully reverse transcribed, so sequencing captured expressed TCRB transcripts. Data came from immunoSEQ multiplex PCR; TCRdb stores just in-frame clones and leaves some out. Of about 620,000 clones in the sample, around a sixth were seen once. In regard to this clone: Its antigen is unknown.

This CDR3 spans 16 amino acids. V dropped 0 bases and J dropped 4; count of bases not matched to a gene: 5. Germline V lookup: CDR1 MNHNY, CDR2 SVGAGI (reference sequence). The TCR sequence derives from a man aged 18-30 years in good health. The chain combines TRBV6-6 with TRBJ2-5; 10 nucleotides line up with TRBD1. The sequenced material came from naive CD4+ T cells from blood. This CDR3 is CASSYSDRGKRETQYF. For the CDR3, the DNA is TGTGCCAGCAGTTACTCGGACAGGGGGAAGAGAGAGACCCAGTACTTC.